This T cell receptor (beta chain) was identified in a study of blood T cells in healthy people across ages. Study findings and constraints: Researchers report that TCR beta diversity correlated strongly with naive T cell percentage.

This clonotype occurred a few times. The target antigen is unknown. A second PCR of roughly 6 to 12 cycles used a sample-barcoded 5' primer and a J-beta primer mix. TCRdb re-analysed the 5' RACE reads in MiXCR, keeping a single row per CDR3 protein. The table lists around 1.5 million distinct CDR3 sequences, roughly 32% of them singletons. V was pared by 6 bases and J by 6 bases, with 9 bases between. CDR3 length: 10 amino acids. Germline values: CDR1 DFQATT, CDR2 SNEGSKA (reference sequence). The sequencing sample was made of blood. The V and J genes are TRBV20-1 and TRBJ2-7, with D uncertain. This sequence was found in a woman aged 25 to 45 in good health. CDR3 bases: TGCAGTGCGAGAAATGGCGAGCAGTACTTC. Protein: CSARNGEQYF.